The entry that follows covers one T cell receptor beta chain sequence. No antigen is known for it. Disease duration was under 3 months in the ophthalmopathy patients, who also had a Clinical Activity Score of at least 3 and a NOSPECS grade of at least 4. Uncontrolled infections, other autoimmune diseases, pregnancy or lactation led to exclusion of patients. These data belong to a study of T cells in Graves' hyperthyroidism and ophthalmopathy. RNA transcripts yielded amplified TCR beta CDR3 regions. During a first-round RT-PCR of the TCR CDR3, the HTBI primer set was used. TCRdb re-analysed the multiplex PCR reads in MiXCR, keeping a single row per CDR3 protein. The table has hundreds of thousands of distinct CDR3 sequences, roughly 14% seen once. The CDR3 loop spans 16 amino acids. The germline CDR1 and CDR2 sequences are SGHTA and FQGNSA. V was cut by 2 bases and J by 8 bases, with 18 bases left in between.

Broader study findings: The blood repertoire included most of the expanded thyroid clonotypes above 0.001.

V usage is TRBV7-2 and J usage is TRBJ1-4; D might be TRBD1 (5 bases). The receptor was isolated from a man younger than 35 with Graves' ophthalmopathy. Material for sequencing was blood. CDR3 amino acids: CASSLLSGTTGEKLFF. The CDR3 DNA reads TGTGCCAGCAGCTTACTTTCCGGAACAACAGGAGAAAAACTGTTTTTT. Combining the CDR3 with reference TRBV7-2 and TRBJ1-4 gives the whole variable domain GAGVSQSPSNKVTEKGKDVELRCDPISGHTALYWYRQSLGQGLEFLIYFQGNSAPDKSGLPSDRFSAERTGGSVSTLTIQRTQQEDSAVYLCASSLLSGTTGEKLFFGSGTQLSVL.